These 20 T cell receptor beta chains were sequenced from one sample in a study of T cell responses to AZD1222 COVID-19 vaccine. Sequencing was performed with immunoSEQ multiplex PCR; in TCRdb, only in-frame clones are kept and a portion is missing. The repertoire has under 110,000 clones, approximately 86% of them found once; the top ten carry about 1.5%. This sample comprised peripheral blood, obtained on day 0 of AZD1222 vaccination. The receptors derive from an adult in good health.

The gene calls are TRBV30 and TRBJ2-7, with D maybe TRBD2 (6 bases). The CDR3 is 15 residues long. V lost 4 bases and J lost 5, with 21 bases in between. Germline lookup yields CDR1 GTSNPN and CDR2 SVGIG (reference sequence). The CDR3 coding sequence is TGTGCCTGGAACCTTCCAGAGGAGGGAATCGACGAGCAGTACTTC. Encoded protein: CAWNLPEEGIDEQYF. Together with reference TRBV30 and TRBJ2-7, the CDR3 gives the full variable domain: SQTIHQWPATLVQPVGSPLSLECTVEGTSNPNLYWYRQAAGRGLQLLFYSVGIGQISSEVPQNLSASRPQDRQFILSSKKLLLSDSGFYLCAWNLPEEGIDEQYFGPGTRLTVT.

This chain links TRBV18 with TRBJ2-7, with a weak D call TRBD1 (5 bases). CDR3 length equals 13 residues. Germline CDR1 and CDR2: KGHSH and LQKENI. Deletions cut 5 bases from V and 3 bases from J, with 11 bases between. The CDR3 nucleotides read TGTGCCAGCTCAGTACAGGACGGCTACGAGCAGTACTTC. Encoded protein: CASSVQDGYEQYF.

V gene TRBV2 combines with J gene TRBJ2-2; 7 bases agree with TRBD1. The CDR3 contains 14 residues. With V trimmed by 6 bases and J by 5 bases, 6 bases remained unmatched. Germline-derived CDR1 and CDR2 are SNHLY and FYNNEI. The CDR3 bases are TGTGCCAGCAGGGGGGACAGTTTTACCGGGGAGCTGTTTTTT. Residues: CASRGDSFTGELFF.

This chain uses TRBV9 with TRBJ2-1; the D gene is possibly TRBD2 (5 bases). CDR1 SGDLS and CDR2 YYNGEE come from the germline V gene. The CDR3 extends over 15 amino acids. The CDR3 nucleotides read TGTGCGTCACGCCCCCCGGGGAGCTCCTACAATGAGCAGTTCTTC. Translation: CASRPPGSSYNEQFF.

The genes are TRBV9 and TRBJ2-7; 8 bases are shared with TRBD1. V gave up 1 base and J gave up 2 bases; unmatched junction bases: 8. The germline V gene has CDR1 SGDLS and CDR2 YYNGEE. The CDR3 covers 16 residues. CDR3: CASSVRAGQEAYEQYF. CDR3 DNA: TGTGCCAGCAGCGTAAGGGCGGGACAGGAAGCCTACGAGCAGTACTTC.

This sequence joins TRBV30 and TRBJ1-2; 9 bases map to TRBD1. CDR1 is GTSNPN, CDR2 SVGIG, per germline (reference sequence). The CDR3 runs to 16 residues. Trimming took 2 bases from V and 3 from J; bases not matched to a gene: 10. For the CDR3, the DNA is TGTGCCTGGAGTCTAGGACAGGGGTCTTTGGACTATGGCTACACCTTC. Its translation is CAWSLGQGSLDYGYTF.

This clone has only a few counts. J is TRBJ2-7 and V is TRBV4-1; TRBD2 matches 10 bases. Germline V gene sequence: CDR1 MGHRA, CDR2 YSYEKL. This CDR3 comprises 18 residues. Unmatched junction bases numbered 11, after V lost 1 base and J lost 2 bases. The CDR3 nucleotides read TGCGCCAGCAGCCAAGGACTAGCGGGCCGCCACTCTACCTACGAGCAGTACTTC. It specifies CASSQGLAGRHSTYEQYF.

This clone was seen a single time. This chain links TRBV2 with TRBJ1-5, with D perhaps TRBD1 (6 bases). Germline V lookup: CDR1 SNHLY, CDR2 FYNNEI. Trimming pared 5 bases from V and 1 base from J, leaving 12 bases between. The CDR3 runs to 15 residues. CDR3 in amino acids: CASSYNRVSNQPQHF. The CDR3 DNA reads TGTGCCAGCAGTTACAACAGGGTGAGCAATCAGCCCCAGCATTTT.

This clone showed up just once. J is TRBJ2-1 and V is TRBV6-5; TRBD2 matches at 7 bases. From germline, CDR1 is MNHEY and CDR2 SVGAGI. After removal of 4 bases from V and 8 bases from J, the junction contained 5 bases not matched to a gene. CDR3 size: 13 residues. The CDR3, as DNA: TGTGCCAGCAGTTCGGGACTATCCTATGAGCAGTTCTTC. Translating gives CASSSGLSYEQFF.

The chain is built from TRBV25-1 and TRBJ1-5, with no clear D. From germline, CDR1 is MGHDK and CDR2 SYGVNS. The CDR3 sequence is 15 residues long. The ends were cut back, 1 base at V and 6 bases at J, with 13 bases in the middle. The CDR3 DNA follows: TGTGCCAGCAGTGAATCTGCCATAACCGGTCAGCCCCAGCATTTT. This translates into CASSESAITGQPQHF.

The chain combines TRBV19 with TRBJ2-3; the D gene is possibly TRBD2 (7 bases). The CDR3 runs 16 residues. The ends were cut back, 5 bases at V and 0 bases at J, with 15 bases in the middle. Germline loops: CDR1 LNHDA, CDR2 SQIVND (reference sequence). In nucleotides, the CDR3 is TGTGCCAGTAGTGGGGAGGGACACCCTAGCACAGATACGCAGTATTTT. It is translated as CASSGEGHPSTDTQYF.

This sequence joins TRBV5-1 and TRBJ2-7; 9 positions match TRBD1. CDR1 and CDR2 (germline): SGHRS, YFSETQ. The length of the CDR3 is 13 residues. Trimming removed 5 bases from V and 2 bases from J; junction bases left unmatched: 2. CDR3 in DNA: TGCGCCAGCAGGGGACAGGGAACCTACGAGCAGTACTTC. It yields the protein CASRGQGTYEQYF.

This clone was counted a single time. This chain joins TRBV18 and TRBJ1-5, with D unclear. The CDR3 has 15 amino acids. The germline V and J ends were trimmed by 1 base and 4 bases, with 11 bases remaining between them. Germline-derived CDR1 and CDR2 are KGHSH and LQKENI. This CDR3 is CASSPLKTANQPQHF. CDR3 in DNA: TGTGCCAGCTCACCACTTAAAACAGCTAATCAGCCCCAGCATTTT.

The CDR3 is CASSYSYRGGYEQYF. Here the CDR3 DNA reads TGTGCCAGCAGTTACTCTTACAGGGGGGGCTACGAGCAGTACTTC. The chain couples TRBV6-5 to TRBJ2-7; perhaps TRBD1 as D (8 bases). The V end lost 0 bases, the J end lost 3 bases, and 12 bases lay between the germline ends. Germline V gene data show CDR1 as MNHEY and CDR2 as SVGAGI. The CDR3 is 15 residues long.

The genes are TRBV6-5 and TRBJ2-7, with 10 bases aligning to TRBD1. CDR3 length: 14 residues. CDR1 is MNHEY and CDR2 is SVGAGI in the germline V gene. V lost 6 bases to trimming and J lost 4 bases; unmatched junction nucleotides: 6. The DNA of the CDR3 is TGTGCCAGCAGCCGAAGGGACAGGGGTTACGAGCAGTACTTC. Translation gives CASSRRDRGYEQYF.

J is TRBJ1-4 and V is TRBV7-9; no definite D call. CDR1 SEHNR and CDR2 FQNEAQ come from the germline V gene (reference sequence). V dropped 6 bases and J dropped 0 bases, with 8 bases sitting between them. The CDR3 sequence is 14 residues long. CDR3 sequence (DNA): TGTGCCAGCAGTCCGGGAGCAACTAATGAAAAACTGTTTTTT. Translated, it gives CASSPGATNEKLFF.

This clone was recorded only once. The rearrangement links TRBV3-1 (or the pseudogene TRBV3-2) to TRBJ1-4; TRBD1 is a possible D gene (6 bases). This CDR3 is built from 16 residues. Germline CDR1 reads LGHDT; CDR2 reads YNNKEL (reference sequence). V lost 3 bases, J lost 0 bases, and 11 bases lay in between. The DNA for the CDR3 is TGTGCCAGCAGCCAGAGGGGGACTGCAACTAATGAAAAACTGTTTTTT. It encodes CASSQRGTATNEKLFF.

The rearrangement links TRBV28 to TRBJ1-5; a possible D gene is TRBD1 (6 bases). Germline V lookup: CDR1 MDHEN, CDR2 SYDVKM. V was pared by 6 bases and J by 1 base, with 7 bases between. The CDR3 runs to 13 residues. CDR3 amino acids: CASRQGSNQPQHF. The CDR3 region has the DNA TGTGCCAGCAGACAGGGCAGCAATCAGCCCCAGCATTTT.

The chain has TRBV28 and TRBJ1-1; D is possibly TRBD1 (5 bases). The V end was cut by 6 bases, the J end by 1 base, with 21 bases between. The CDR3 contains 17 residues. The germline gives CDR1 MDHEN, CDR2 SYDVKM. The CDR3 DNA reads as TGTGCCAGCAGCCTACTAGCAAGGACAACTCCGAACACTGAAGCTTTCTTT. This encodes CASSLLARTTPNTEAFF.

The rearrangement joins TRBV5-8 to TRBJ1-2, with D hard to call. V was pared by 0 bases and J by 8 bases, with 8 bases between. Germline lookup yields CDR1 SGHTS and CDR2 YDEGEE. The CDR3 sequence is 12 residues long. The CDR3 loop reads CASSLASRGYTF. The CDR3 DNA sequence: TGTGCCAGCAGCTTGGCCAGCAGGGGCTACACCTTC.